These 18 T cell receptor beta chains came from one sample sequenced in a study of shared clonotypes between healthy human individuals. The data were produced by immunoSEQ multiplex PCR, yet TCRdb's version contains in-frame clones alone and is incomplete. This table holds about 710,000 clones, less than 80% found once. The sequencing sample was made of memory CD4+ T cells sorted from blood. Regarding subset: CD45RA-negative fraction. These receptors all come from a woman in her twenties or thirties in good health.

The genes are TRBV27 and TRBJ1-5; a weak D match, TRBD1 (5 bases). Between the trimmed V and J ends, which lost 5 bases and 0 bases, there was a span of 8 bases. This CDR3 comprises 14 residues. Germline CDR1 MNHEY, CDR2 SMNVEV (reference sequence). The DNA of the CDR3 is TGTGCCAGCAGTAGGGACGGTAGCAATCAGCCCCAGCATTTT. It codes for CASSRDGSNQPQHF.

CDR3 region: CASSQGQGRFGGYTF. CDR3 DNA sequence: TGCGCCAGCAGCCAGGGACAGGGTAGATTTGGTGGCTACACCTTC. This chain connects TRBV5-1 to TRBJ1-2; 9 bases are a match to TRBD1. The CDR3 loop spans 15 amino acids. Trimming cost V 4 bases and J 7 bases; bases outside gene matches: 11. CDR1 and CDR2 (germline): SGHRS, YFSETQ.

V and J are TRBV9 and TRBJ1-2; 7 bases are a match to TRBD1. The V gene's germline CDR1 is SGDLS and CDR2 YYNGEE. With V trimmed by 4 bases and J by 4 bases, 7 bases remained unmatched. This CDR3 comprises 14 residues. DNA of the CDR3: TGTGCCAGCAGCTACGGGGGGACAGCCTATGGCTACACCTTC. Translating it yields CASSYGGTAYGYTF.

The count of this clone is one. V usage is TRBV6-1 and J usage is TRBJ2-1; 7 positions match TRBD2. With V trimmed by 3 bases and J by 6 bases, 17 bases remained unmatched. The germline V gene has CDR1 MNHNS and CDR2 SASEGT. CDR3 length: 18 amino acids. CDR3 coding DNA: TGTGCCAGCAGTGACCTCCTGGCGGTCGGCGGGAGTTGCAATGAGCAGTTCTTC. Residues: CASSDLLAVGGSCNEQFF.

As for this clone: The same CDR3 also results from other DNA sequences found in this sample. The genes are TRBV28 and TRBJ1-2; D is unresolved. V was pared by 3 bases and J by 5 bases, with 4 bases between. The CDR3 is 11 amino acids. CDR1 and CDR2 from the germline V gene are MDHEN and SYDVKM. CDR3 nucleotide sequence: TGTGCCAGCAGTTTGCAGTATGGCTACACCTTC. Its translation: CASSLQYGYTF.

The CDR3 DNA sequence: TGTGCCAGCAGCTTGGAGGGTAGCGCCGATGAGCAGTTCTTC. The encoded protein is CASSLEGSADEQFF. V usage is TRBV5-5 and J usage is TRBJ2-1; D is perhaps TRBD2 (5 bases). CDR1 and CDR2 (germline): SGHKS, YYEKEE (reference sequence). Trimming left V 0 bases short and J 8 bases short, with 12 bases between. The CDR3 runs to 14 residues.

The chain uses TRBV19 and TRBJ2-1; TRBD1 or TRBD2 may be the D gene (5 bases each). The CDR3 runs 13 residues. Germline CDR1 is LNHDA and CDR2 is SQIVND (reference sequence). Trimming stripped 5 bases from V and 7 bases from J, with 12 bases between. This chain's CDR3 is CASSGTFLNEQFF. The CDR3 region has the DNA TGTGCCAGTAGTGGGACCTTCCTAAATGAGCAGTTCTTC.

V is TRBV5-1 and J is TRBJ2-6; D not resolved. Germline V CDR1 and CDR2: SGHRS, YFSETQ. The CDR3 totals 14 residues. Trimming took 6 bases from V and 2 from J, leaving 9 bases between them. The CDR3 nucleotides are TGCGCCAGCACGGAGAATGCTGGGGCCAACGTCCTGACTTTC. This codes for CASTENAGANVLTF.

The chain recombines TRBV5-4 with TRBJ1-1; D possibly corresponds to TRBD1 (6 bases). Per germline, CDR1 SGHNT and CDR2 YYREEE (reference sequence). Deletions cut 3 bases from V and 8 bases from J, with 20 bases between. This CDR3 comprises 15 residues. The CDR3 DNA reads TGTGCCAGCAGCTGGGACATGTACGGAGAGAGCGAAGCTTTCTTT. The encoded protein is CASSWDMYGESEAFF.

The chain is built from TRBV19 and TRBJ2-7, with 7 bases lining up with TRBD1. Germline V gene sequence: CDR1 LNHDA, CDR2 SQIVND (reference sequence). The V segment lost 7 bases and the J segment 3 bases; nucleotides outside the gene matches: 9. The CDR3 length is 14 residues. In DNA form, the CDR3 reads TGTGCCAGTATTGTACGGGACAGACTCTACGAGCAGTACTTC. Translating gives CASIVRDRLYEQYF.

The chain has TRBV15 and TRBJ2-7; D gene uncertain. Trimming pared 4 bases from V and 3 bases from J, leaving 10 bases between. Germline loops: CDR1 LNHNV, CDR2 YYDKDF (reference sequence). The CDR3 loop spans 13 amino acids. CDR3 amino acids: CATSIGLGYEQYF. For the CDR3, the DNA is TGTGCCACCAGCATAGGGCTCGGCTACGAGCAGTACTTC.

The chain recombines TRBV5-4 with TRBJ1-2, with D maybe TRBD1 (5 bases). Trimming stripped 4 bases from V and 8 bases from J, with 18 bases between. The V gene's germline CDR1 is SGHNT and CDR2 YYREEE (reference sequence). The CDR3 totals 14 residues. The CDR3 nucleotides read TGTGCCAGCAGCCCGGGTTCGTGGGACGGGGGCTACACCTTC. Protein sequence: CASSPGSWDGGYTF.

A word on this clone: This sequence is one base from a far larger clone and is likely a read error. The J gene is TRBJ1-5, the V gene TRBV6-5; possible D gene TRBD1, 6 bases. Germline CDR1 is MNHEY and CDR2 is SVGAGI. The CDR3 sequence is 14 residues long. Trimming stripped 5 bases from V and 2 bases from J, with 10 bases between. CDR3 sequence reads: CASSDRRGNQPQHF. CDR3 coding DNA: TGTGCCAGCAGTGACAGGAGGGGCAATCAGCCCCAGCATTTT.

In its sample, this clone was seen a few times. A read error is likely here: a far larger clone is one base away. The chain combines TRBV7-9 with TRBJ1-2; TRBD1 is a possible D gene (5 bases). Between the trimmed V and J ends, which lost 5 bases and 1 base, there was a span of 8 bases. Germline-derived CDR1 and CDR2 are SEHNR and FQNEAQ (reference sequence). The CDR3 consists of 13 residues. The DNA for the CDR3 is TGTGCCAGCAGCCGGGACGGTAACTATGGCTACACCTTC. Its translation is CASSRDGNYGYTF.

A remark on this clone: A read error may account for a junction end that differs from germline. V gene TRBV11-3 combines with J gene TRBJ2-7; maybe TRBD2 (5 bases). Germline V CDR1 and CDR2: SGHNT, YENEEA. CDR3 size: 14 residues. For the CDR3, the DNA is TGTGCCAGCAGCTCATCCGGGGTTTCCTACGAGCGGTACTTC. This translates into CASSSSGVSYERYF.

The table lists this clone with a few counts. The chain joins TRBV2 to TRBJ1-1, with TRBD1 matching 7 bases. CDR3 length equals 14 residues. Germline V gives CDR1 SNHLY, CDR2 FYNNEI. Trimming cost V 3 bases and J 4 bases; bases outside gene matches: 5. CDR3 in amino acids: CASSDEGARTEAFF. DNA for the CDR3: TGTGCCAGCAGTGATGAGGGGGCGCGCACTGAAGCTTTCTTT.

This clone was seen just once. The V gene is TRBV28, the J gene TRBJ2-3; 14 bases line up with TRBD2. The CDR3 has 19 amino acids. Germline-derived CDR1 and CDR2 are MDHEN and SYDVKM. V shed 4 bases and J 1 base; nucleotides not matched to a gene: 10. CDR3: CASSSAGLAGVWGTDTQYF. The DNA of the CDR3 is TGTGCCAGCAGTTCAGCGGGACTAGCGGGAGTCTGGGGCACAGATACGCAGTATTTT.

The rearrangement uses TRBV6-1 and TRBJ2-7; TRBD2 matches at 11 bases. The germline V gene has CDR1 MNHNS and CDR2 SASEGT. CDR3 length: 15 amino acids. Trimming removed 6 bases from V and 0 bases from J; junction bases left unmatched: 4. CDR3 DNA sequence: TGTGCCAGCAGGGCTAGCGGGAGGCACTCCTACGAGCAGTACTTC. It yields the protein CASRASGRHSYEQYF.